This TCR beta chain was recorded in a study of T cell repertoires in cytomegalovirus infection. Study overall: Public TCR beta signature analysis indicated the presence of both CMV infection and matching HLA type. Whole-study findings and limits: The response measured ex vivo was dominated by TCR beta clonotypes (HLA-C-restricted and CMV-specific). CMV carriers with the relevant HLA were identified by cumulative public TCR beta family frequency.

From the reads, TCRdb called clonotypes with MiXCR, one entry per CDR3 protein. The table has around 450,000 distinct CDR3 sequences, 31% seen once. In its sample, this clonotype was seen many times. Antigen specificity is unknown. V was clipped by 6 bases and J by 2 bases, with 13 bases between them. The CDR3 runs to 14 residues. Sequenced: PBMCs. The chain joins TRBV12-3 or TRBV12-4 to TRBJ1-1; D gene ambiguous. The source of this sequence is a human donor in good health (CMV status not recorded). Some clones in this sample may be carry-over from other donors' samples. CDR3 nucleotides: TGTGCCAGCAGACAGCCGGGCCCAAACACTGAAGCTTTCTTT. Its protein is CASRQPGPNTEAFF.